Each of the 12 T cell receptor beta chains below was sequenced from the same sample in a study of OX40 agonist ivuxolimab in advanced cancers. Here immunoSEQ multiplex PCR was the method, and the copy in TCRdb shows in-frame clones only, minus some. The profile shows about 76,000 clones, over 75% of them singletons. Source: CD4+ or CD8+ T cells sorted from blood, taken in a trial of the OX40 agonist ivuxolimab. The receptors derive from an adult with an advanced solid tumor such as melanoma, head and neck, liver or kidney cancer.

This chain connects TRBV28 to TRBJ1-3, with D unresolved. From germline, CDR1 is MDHEN and CDR2 SYDVKM. The length of the CDR3 is 12 residues. V gave up 2 bases and J gave up 2 bases, with 1 base separating them. The CDR3 DNA follows: TGTGCCAGCAGTTTACCTGGAAACACCATATATTTT. It specifies CASSLPGNTIYF.

V gene TRBV18 combines with J gene TRBJ2-5; D unclear. The CDR3 consists of 15 residues. Germline V gene sequence: CDR1 KGHSH, CDR2 LQKENI. Deletions cut 0 bases from V and 5 bases from J, with 13 bases between. The CDR3 DNA follows: TGTGCCAGCTCACCACCCACGGACCCCCAGGAGACCCAGTACTTC. Translated: CASSPPTDPQETQYF.

This rearrangement joins TRBV6-5 to TRBJ1-1; no firm D call. The germline V gene encodes CDR1 MNHEY and CDR2 SVGAGI. The CDR3 contains 13 residues. Between the trimmed V and J ends, which lost 5 bases and 6 bases, there was a span of 13 bases. The CDR3 here is CASSGTQRAEAFF. CDR3 nucleotides: TGTGCCAGCAGTGGCACGCAAAGGGCTGAAGCTTTCTTT.

The chain joins TRBV14 to TRBJ2-2; the match to TRBD1 covers 12 bases. The CDR3 has 16 amino acids. CDR1 and CDR2 (germline): SGHDN, FVKESK. J gave up 4 bases and V 5 bases, and 5 bases lay outside the gene matches. The CDR3 region is CASSIRDRGLTGELFF. The DNA for the CDR3 is TGTGCCAGCAGCATAAGGGACAGGGGGCTCACCGGGGAGCTGTTTTTT.

This rearrangement joins TRBV21-1 to TRBJ1-3; TRBD1, the table's D call, was not compared with the DNA. TRBV21-1 corresponds to a pseudogene. The CDR3 length is 14 residues. CDR3 DNA sequence: TGTGCCAGCACAGGGGGCTTAGGTGGAAACACCATATATTTT. Residues: CASTGGLGGNTIYF.

This sequence joins TRBV30 and TRBJ1-2; D is unclear. Deletions cut 2 bases from V and 8 bases from J, with 15 bases between. Germline loops: CDR1 GTSNPN, CDR2 SVGIG (reference sequence). The CDR3 is 13 residues long. As DNA, the CDR3 is TGTGCCTGGAGTCCAAACAAGGGATCGGGCTACACCTTC. This sequence encodes CAWSPNKGSGYTF.

The chain carries TRBV2 and TRBJ2-1; D remains unclear. CDR3 length equals 13 residues. V shed 10 bases and J shed 2 bases, with 12 bases lying between them. CDR1 and CDR2 from the germline V gene are SNHLY and FYNNEI. As DNA, the CDR3 is TGTGCCACCAGATTACAACCCTACAATGAGCAGTTCTTC. This encodes CATRLQPYNEQFF.

This chain links TRBV15 with TRBJ2-1, with no clear D. Per the germline V gene, CDR1 is LNHNV and CDR2 is YYDKDF (reference sequence). Between the trimmed V and J ends, which lost 0 bases and 5 bases, there was a span of 11 bases. The CDR3 is made up of 15 amino acids. The chain's CDR3 is CATSRDLAEHNEQFF. CDR3 DNA: TGTGCCACCAGCAGAGATCTGGCAGAACACAATGAGCAGTTCTTC.

The gene calls are TRBV7-2 and TRBJ2-5; TRBD1 agrees at 7 bases. This CDR3 is built from 15 residues. The V gene's germline CDR1 is SGHTA and CDR2 FQGNSA. Trimming took 4 bases from V and 1 from J; bases not matched to a gene: 6. Written as DNA, the CDR3 is TGTGCCAGCAGCTATTCGACAGGGTTCCAAGAGACCCAGTACTTC. Protein: CASSYSTGFQETQYF.

This chain joins TRBV4-3 and TRBJ2-1; 8 bases map to TRBD2. V was pared by 2 bases and J by 5 bases, with 14 bases of the junction left unmatched. Per the germline V gene, CDR1 is LGHNA and CDR2 is YSLEER. This CDR3 region has 18 residues. Here the CDR3 DNA reads TGCGCCAGCAGCCAATGGGGGCTAGCGGGCGGCAGGAACAATGAGCAGTTCTTC. Residues: CASSQWGLAGGRNNEQFF.

This sequence joins TRBV7-9 and TRBJ2-7; D possibly corresponds to TRBD1 (6 bases). The germline gives CDR1 SEHNR, CDR2 FQNEAQ (reference sequence). Deletions cut 1 base from V and 2 bases from J, with 9 bases between. The CDR3 is made up of 14 amino acids. The CDR3 coding sequence is TGTGCCAGCAGCTTAGGACAGGCGGCCTACGAGCAGTACTTC. Translation gives CASSLGQAAYEQYF.

The genes are TRBV15 and TRBJ1-2, with no clear D. Trimming took off 1 base at V and 1 base at J, with 1 base between the two ends. The CDR3 sequence is 12 residues long. Germline CDR1 and CDR2: LNHNV and YYDKDF (reference sequence). Written as DNA, the CDR3 is TGTGCCACCAGCAGAGTTAACTATGGCTACACCTTC. This gives the protein CATSRVNYGYTF.